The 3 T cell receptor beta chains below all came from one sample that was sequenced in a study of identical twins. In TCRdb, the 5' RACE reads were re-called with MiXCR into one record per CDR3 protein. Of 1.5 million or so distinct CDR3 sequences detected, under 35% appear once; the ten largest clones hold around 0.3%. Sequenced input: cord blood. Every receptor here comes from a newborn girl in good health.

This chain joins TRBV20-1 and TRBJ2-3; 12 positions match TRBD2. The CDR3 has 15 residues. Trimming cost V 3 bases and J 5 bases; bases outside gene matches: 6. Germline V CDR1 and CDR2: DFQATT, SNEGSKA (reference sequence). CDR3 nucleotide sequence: TGCAGTGCTAGCGGACCTAGCGGGAGGGTAGATACGCAGTATTTT. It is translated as CSASGPSGRVDTQYF.

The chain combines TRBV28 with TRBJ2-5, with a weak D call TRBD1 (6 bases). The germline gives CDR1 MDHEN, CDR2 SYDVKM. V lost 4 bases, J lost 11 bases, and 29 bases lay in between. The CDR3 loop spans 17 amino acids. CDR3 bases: TGTGCCAGCAGTTCATACGGGCAGGGGCTGGAATACAATGAGCAGTACTTC. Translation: CASSSYGQGLEYNEQYF.

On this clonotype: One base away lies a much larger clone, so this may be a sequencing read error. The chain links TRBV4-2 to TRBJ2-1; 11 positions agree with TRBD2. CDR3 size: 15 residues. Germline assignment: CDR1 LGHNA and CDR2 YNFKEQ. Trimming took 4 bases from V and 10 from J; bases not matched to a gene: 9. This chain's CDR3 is CASSRLAGGLDEQFF. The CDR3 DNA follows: TGTGCCAGCAGCCGTTTAGCGGGAGGGCTTGACGAGCAGTTCTTC.